Each of the 31 T cell receptor beta chains below was sequenced from the same sample in a study of blood T cell repertoires in COVID-19 (dated by TCRdb to between 2020 and 2021). Libraries were built with the immunoSEQ multiplex PCR assay. TCRdb's version of the immuneACCESS table is confined to in-frame rearrangements and falls short of the full clone set. An unresolved V gene accounts for under half of the shortfall where checked; the remainder is of unknown origin. The sample yields 70,000 to 95,000 clones; 88% were counted once. Roughly 6.6% of the sample lies in the top ten. The sample comprised peripheral blood. These TCRs come from a man in his 70s with acute or convalescent COVID-19.

Here the CDR3 reads CSVVGQGGGQFF. The DNA for the CDR3 is TGCAGCGTCGTGGGCCAAGGAGGTGGGCAGTTCTTC. The V and J genes are TRBV29-1 and TRBJ2-1; D perhaps matches TRBD2 (5 bases). The CDR3 is made up of 12 amino acids. V lost 6 bases and J 12 bases, leaving 18 bases between the germline ends. Germline CDR1 SQVTM, CDR2 ANQGSEA.

The genes are TRBV7-6 and TRBJ2-3; D is possibly TRBD2 (5 bases). The germline V gene has CDR1 SGHVS and CDR2 FNYEAQ. The CDR3 has 16 amino acids. Trimming removed 1 base at V and 4 bases at J, with 15 bases between. The CDR3 DNA is TGTGCCAGCAGCTTAGGTCGCGGGCGCCGACCAGATACGCAGTATTTT. This codes for CASSLGRGRRPDTQYF. Together with reference TRBV7-6 and TRBJ2-3, the CDR3 gives the full variable domain: GAGVSQSPRYKVTKRGQDVALRCDPISGHVSLYWYRQALGQGPEFLTYFNYEAQQDKSGLPNDRFSAERPEGSISTLTIQRTEQRDSAMYRCASSLGRGRRPDTQYFGPGTRLTVL.

The J gene is TRBJ1-1, the V gene TRBV5-1; possible D gene TRBD1, 5 bases. CDR3 size: 15 residues. The V end was cut by 4 bases, the J end by 0 bases, with 13 bases between. CDR1 is SGHRS, CDR2 YFSETQ, per germline. In nucleotides, the CDR3 is TGCGCCAGCAGCCTGGGTGCAGGGCTGAACACTGAAGCTTTCTTT. Protein sequence: CASSLGAGLNTEAFF. The entire variable domain, with the rest obtained from reference TRBV5-1 and TRBJ1-1, is as follows: KAGVTQTPRYLIKTRGQQVTLSCSPISGHRSVSWYQQTPGQGLQFLFEYFSETQRNKGNFPGRFSGRQFSNSRSEMNVSTLELGDSALYLCASSLGAGLNTEAFFGQGTRLTVV.

V gene TRBV7-2 combines with J gene TRBJ2-5; D may be TRBD2 (6 bases). The CDR3 has 13 amino acids. Trimming took 8 bases from V and 4 from J, leaving 14 bases between them. Germline V gene data show CDR1 as SGHTA and CDR2 as FQGNSA. In nucleotides, the CDR3 is TGTGCCAGCGTTTTTCGGGGGTTAGAGACCCAGTACTTC. This translates into CASVFRGLETQYF.

In DNA, the CDR3 is TGTGCCAGCAGCCCTCCGCTAGCGGGAGGGAGCTCCTACAATGAGCAGTTCTTC. Translated, it gives CASSPPLAGGSSYNEQFF. The chain links TRBV28 to TRBJ2-1; 12 bases are shared with TRBD2. The V segment lost 6 bases and the J segment 0 bases; nucleotides outside the gene matches: 9. Germline CDR1 reads MDHEN; CDR2 reads SYDVKM. The CDR3 sequence is 18 residues long. Combining the CDR3 with reference TRBV28 and TRBJ2-1 gives the whole variable domain DVKVTQSSRYLVKRTGEKVFLECVQDMDHENMFWYRQDPGLGLRLIYFSYDVKMKEKGDIPEGYSVSREKKERFSLILESASTNQTSMYLCASSPPLAGGSSYNEQFFGPGTRLTVL.

The chain recombines TRBV27 with TRBJ1-2; TRBD1 is a possible D gene (5 bases). Germline CDR1 reads MNHEY; CDR2 reads SMNVEV (reference sequence). The CDR3 is 11 amino acids. V lost 8 bases and J lost 3, with 7 bases in between. CDR3 nucleotide sequence: TGTGCCAGCGGGGCGGACTATGGCTACACCTTC. The encoded protein is CASGADYGYTF.

The chain employs TRBV13 and TRBJ2-2; a possible D gene is TRBD1 (6 bases). Germline CDR1 is PRHDT and CDR2 is FYEKMQ (reference sequence). The CDR3 contains 16 residues. V dropped 5 bases and J dropped 1 base, with 14 bases sitting between them. The CDR3 DNA reads TGTGCCAGCAGCCCCGCGTTGGACAGGAACACCGGGGAGCTGTTTTTT. Translating it yields CASSPALDRNTGELFF.

The rearrangement uses TRBV7-9 and TRBJ1-6; the match to TRBD1 covers 7 bases. After removal of 8 bases from V and 7 bases from J, the junction contained 11 bases not matched to a gene. Germline V gives CDR1 SEHNR, CDR2 FQNEAQ (reference sequence). This CDR3 is built from 15 residues. The CDR3: CASPIGDSQNSPLHF. The CDR3 DNA sequence: TGTGCCAGCCCTATCGGGGACAGTCAAAATTCACCCCTCCACTTT.

This sequence joins TRBV6-6 and TRBJ2-5; 9 nucleotides match TRBD1. The junction had 13 bases not matched to a gene; V was cut back by 2 bases and J by 9 bases. CDR1 is MNHNY, CDR2 SVGAGI, per germline (reference sequence). The CDR3 is made up of 16 amino acids. The DNA for the CDR3 is TGTGCCAGCAGTTACACAACAGGGGGCCCACTCAAAGCCCAGTACTTC. Translated: CASSYTTGGPLKAQYF.

V and J are TRBV7-2 and TRBJ2-1; the match to TRBD2 covers 11 bases. With 5 bases clipped from V and 4 bases from J, the junction kept 4 bases outside the gene matches. This CDR3 has 15 residues. Germline CDR1 and CDR2: SGHTA and FQGNSA. This CDR3 reads CASSRLAGSYNEQFF. CDR3 bases: TGTGCCAGCAGCAGACTAGCGGGGTCGTACAATGAGCAGTTCTTC.

The gene calls are TRBV7-2 and TRBJ1-4, with a tentative D call TRBD1 (5 bases). Germline V gives CDR1 SGHTA, CDR2 FQGNSA. The CDR3 runs 13 residues. The V and J ends lost 5 bases and 10 bases respectively, with 14 bases between them. The CDR3 loop reads CASSAGGLGKLFF. The CDR3 coding sequence is TGTGCCAGCAGCGCTGGGGGGTTGGGAAAACTGTTTTTT.

V is TRBV19 and J is TRBJ2-1; the match to TRBD1 covers 11 bases. Trimming took 3 bases from V and 6 from J; bases not matched to a gene: 13. The germline gives CDR1 LNHDA, CDR2 SQIVND (reference sequence). This CDR3 spans 18 amino acids. CDR3: CASSIFGRGQGVGNEQFF. The CDR3 DNA reads TGTGCCAGTAGTATCTTTGGGAGGGGACAGGGGGTAGGCAATGAGCAGTTCTTC.

This clone has just a few counts. The chain links TRBV10-2 to TRBJ1-6; tentatively, D is TRBD1 (6 bases). Between the trimmed V and J ends, which lost 2 bases and 9 bases, there was a span of 14 bases. The germline CDR1 and CDR2 sequences are WSHSY and SAAADI. CDR3 length equals 15 residues. The CDR3 nucleotides are TGCGCCAGCAGTGAGGTAGGGGGAGTAGTTTCACCCCTCCACTTT. Protein product: CASSEVGGVVSPLHF.

The sample holds a few counts of this clone. The chain couples TRBV10-3 to TRBJ2-7, with a possible D match to TRBD2 (6 bases). There are 12 residues in the CDR3. In germline, CDR1 is ENHRY, CDR2 SYGVKD. The V end was cut by 3 bases, the J end by 7 bases, with 10 bases between. CDR3 DNA sequence: TGTGCCATCAGTGAAAGGCGGGGAGAGCAGTACTTC. Translation gives CAISERRGEQYF.

This rearrangement joins TRBV19 to TRBJ2-6, with D maybe TRBD1 (6 bases). V lost 7 bases and J lost 2, with 9 bases in between. Germline CDR1 and CDR2: LNHDA and SQIVND (reference sequence). The CDR3 covers 14 residues. CDR3 bases: TGTGCCAGTAACAGGGCCCCTGGGGCCAACGTCCTGACTTTC. It yields the protein CASNRAPGANVLTF.

V usage is TRBV6-2 or TRBV6-3 and J usage is TRBJ2-3; 9 nucleotides line up with TRBD2. CDR1 is MNHEY, CDR2 SVGEGT, per germline. CDR3 length equals 18 residues. Losses at the gene ends were 2 bases for V and 6 bases for J; bases not matched to a gene: 15. CDR3 in amino acids: CASSYSSLAGLITDTQYF. The CDR3 nucleotides read TGTGCCAGCAGTTACAGTAGCCTAGCGGGACTGATCACCGATACGCAGTATTTT.

The chain combines TRBV2 with TRBJ1-4; no definite D call. From germline, CDR1 is SNHLY and CDR2 FYNNEI. Deletions cut 3 bases from V and 7 bases from J, with 6 bases between. The CDR3 has 12 amino acids. The CDR3 protein is CASSDSTEKLFF. The CDR3, as DNA: TGTGCCAGCAGTGACAGTACTGAAAAACTGTTTTTT.

The chain joins TRBV5-6 to TRBJ1-6; 9 bases fit TRBD1. V dropped 3 bases and J dropped 7; count of bases not matched to a gene: 2. Per germline, CDR1 SGHDT and CDR2 YYEEEE. The CDR3 is 14 residues long. CDR3 loop: CASSWDRENSPLHF. CDR3 DNA: TGTGCCAGCAGCTGGGACAGGGAGAATTCACCCCTCCACTTT.

The rearrangement uses TRBV6-6 and TRBJ2-7, with TRBD2 matching over 11 bases. Germline V CDR1 and CDR2: MNHNY, SVGAGI (reference sequence). The CDR3 sequence is 14 residues long. V gave up 7 bases and J gave up 4 bases; unmatched junction bases: 6. DNA of the CDR3: TGTGCCAGCACCACTAGCGGGAGTAATTACGAGCAGTACTTC. This encodes CASTTSGSNYEQYF.

The gene calls are TRBV18 and TRBJ1-2; D is uncertain. CDR1 is KGHSH and CDR2 is LQKENI in the germline V gene. V gave up 6 bases and J gave up 7 bases, with 15 bases separating them. The CDR3 has 13 residues. DNA for the CDR3: TGTGCCAGCTCCGCCTCAGGTTTAGGTGGCTACACCTTC. Protein sequence: CASSASGLGGYTF.

The chain carries TRBV18 and TRBJ2-7; a possible D gene is TRBD1 (5 bases). Per germline, CDR1 KGHSH and CDR2 LQKENI. CDR3 length equals 13 residues. V was trimmed by 0 bases and J by 7 bases, leaving 10 bases between them. The CDR3 bases are TGTGCCAGCTCACCACCAACAGGTGGAGAGCAGTACTTC. It encodes CASSPPTGGEQYF.

The chain has TRBV7-9 and TRBJ2-3; 9 bases match TRBD2. In germline, CDR1 is SEHNR, CDR2 FQNEAQ (reference sequence). This CDR3 has 16 amino acids. Germline trimming cut 5 bases from V and 2 bases from J; bases unmatched to any gene: 8. In DNA form, the CDR3 reads TGTGCCAGCAGCCCATTAGCGGGGGCCTACACAGATACGCAGTATTTT. Protein sequence: CASSPLAGAYTDTQYF.

The genes are TRBV28 and TRBJ1-5; TRBD1 is a possible D gene (6 bases). Germline V gene data show CDR1 as MDHEN and CDR2 as SYDVKM. The V and J ends lost 2 bases and 5 bases respectively, with 13 bases between them. The CDR3 totals 15 residues. The CDR3 is CASSLRRDIYQPQHF. The CDR3 nucleotides are TGTGCCAGCAGTTTACGCAGGGACATTTATCAGCCCCAGCATTTT.

About this clone: In the same sample, other DNA sequences code for this CDR3. The chain links TRBV18 to TRBJ1-1, with unresolved D. CDR3 length: 14 amino acids. In germline, CDR1 is KGHSH, CDR2 LQKENI. V shed 2 bases and J shed 1 base, with 8 bases lying between them. CDR3 amino acids: CASSPSAGNTEAFF. CDR3 nucleotides: TGTGCCAGCTCACCATCCGCCGGGAACACTGAAGCTTTCTTT.

This chain uses TRBV6-5 with TRBJ1-5, with TRBD1 matching over 8 bases. Germline trimming cut 2 bases from V and 7 bases from J; bases unmatched to any gene: 4. Germline-derived CDR1 and CDR2 are MNHEY and SVGAGI. The CDR3 length is 14 residues. CDR3 sequence reads: CASSYGQGGQPQHF. The CDR3 nucleotides are TGTGCCAGCAGTTACGGACAGGGTGGACAGCCCCAGCATTTT.

The CDR3 spells CSERQGAADTQYF. The CDR3 DNA reads as TGCAGCGAGAGACAGGGGGCCGCAGATACGCAGTATTTT. V gene TRBV29-1 combines with J gene TRBJ2-3; TRBD1 agrees at 10 bases. With 7 bases clipped from V and 4 bases from J, the junction kept 5 bases outside the gene matches. CDR3 length equals 13 residues. Germline CDR1 and CDR2: SQVTM and ANQGSEA.

The rearrangement links TRBV5-5 to TRBJ1-5; D gene uncertain. The germline V gene has CDR1 SGHKS and CDR2 YYEKEE (reference sequence). CDR3 length equals 14 residues. V lost 4 bases and J lost 3, with 11 bases in between. CDR3 in amino acids: CASSPGSNNQPQHF. In DNA form, the CDR3 reads TGTGCCAGCAGCCCTGGCTCGAACAATCAGCCCCAGCATTTT.

For the CDR3, the DNA is TGTGCCAGCAGTGAGATCGACAGGAGAGGCTCTGAAGCTTTCTTT. Amino acid sequence: CASSEIDRRGSEAFF. The J gene is TRBJ1-1, the V gene TRBV6-2 or TRBV6-3; weak D call: TRBD1 (6 bases). This CDR3 is built from 15 residues. Between the trimmed V and J ends, which lost 5 bases and 6 bases, there was a span of 19 bases. Germline loops: CDR1 MNHEY, CDR2 SVGEGT.

This clone appeared once. The chain recombines TRBV5-4 with TRBJ2-1; 10 nucleotides line up with TRBD2. J was trimmed by 8 bases and V by 5 bases; bases with no gene match: 10. Germline V gene lookup returns CDR1 SGHNT and CDR2 YYREEE (reference sequence). CDR3 length: 15 amino acids. CDR3: CASSQSSGSWDEQFF. The CDR3 DNA reads TGTGCCAGCAGTCAGTCTAGCGGGAGTTGGGATGAGCAGTTCTTC.

The chain employs TRBV5-4 and TRBJ2-7; 10 bases fit TRBD1. The length of the CDR3 is 16 residues. V shed 4 bases, J shed 2 bases, and the junction held 9 bases outside the gene matches. Germline V gene data show CDR1 as SGHNT and CDR2 as YYREEE (reference sequence). CDR3 sequence (DNA): TGTGCCAGCAGCCGCTGGACAGGGGGATCCCCCTACGAGCAGTACTTC. It encodes CASSRWTGGSPYEQYF.

The chain combines TRBV6-5 with TRBJ1-3, with TRBD1 matching 10 bases. From germline, CDR1 is MNHEY and CDR2 SVGAGI. V was clipped by 0 bases and J by 5 bases; unmatched bases: 4. The CDR3 covers 16 residues. CDR3 region: CASSYSRQGARNTIYF. CDR3 sequence (DNA): TGTGCCAGCAGTTACTCGAGACAGGGGGCCAGAAACACCATATATTTT.